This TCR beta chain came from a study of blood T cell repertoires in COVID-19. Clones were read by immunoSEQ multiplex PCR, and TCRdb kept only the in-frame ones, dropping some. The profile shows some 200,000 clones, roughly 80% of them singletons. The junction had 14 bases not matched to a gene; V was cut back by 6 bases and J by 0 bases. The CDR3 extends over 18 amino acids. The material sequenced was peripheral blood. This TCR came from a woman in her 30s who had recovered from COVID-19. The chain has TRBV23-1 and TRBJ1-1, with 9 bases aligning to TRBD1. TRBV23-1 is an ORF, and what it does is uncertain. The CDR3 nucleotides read TGCGCCAGCAGGGACATACTTCGGACAGGGGCCCTGAACACTGAAGCTTTCTTT. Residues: CASRDILRTGALNTEAFF.